The entry below gives a single TCR beta chain sequence along with its context. The antigen is undetermined. This sample is drawn from a study of blood T cells in healthy people across ages. General study results and limits: Donor CMV status, an unknown factor, possibly confounded changes in expanded clonotypes. Roughly linearly, TCR beta diversity per million T cells fell as age increased.

Primers used in a second PCR of about 7 to 12 cycles were a sample-barcoded 5' primer and a J-beta primer mix. TCRdb reanalysed the 5' RACE reads using MiXCR and keeps one entry per CDR3 protein. The sample carries over 600,000 distinct CDR3 sequences, roughly three fifths recorded once. Germline lookup yields CDR1 MNHEY and CDR2 SMNVEV (reference sequence). The CDR3 consists of 15 residues. The V segment lost 4 bases and the J segment 3 bases; nucleotides outside the gene matches: 6. Input material: blood. The clonotype originates from a man aged 40-55 years in good health. The rearrangement joins TRBV27 to TRBJ2-7; TRBD1 matches 10 bases. CDR3 bases: TGTGCCAGCAGTTACCGGACAGGGGGGAACTACGAGCAGTACTTC. It specifies CASSYRTGGNYEQYF.